This T cell receptor beta chain is drawn from a study of cytomegalovirus exposure and HLA in healthy donors. A note on this clone: Its antigen is unknown.

Whole-study results and caveats: What TCR beta sequences reportedly achieved was accurate prediction of HLA-A and HLA-B alleles in most subjects.

The PCR used 60 Vbeta and 13 Jbeta primers. The table came from immunoSEQ multiplex PCR; TCRdb's copy has only in-frame clones and leaves some out. The table has fewer than 200,000 clones, about 81% seen once. V dropped 1 base and J dropped 4 bases, with 9 bases sitting between them. Per germline, CDR1 LGHNA and CDR2 YSLEER. The length of the CDR3 is 14 residues. The sequenced sample was PBMCs. The gene calls are TRBV4-3 and TRBJ2-3; the D is unclear. This clonotype originated in a woman aged 25-40 years in good health and CMV-seronegative. The CDR3 spells CASSQGQYADTQYF. CDR3 nucleotide sequence: TGCGCCAGCAGCCAAGGGCAGTACGCAGATACGCAGTATTTT.